This T cell receptor beta chain originates from a study of CD8 T cells in ankylosing spondylitis. TCRdb reanalysed the 5' RACE reads using MiXCR and keeps one entry per CDR3 protein. The repertoire holds roughly 90,000 distinct CDR3 sequences, with roughly 8.3% as singletons. Germline V gene sequence: CDR1 DFQATT, CDR2 SNEGSKA (reference sequence). V dropped 5 bases and J dropped 6; count of bases not matched to a gene: 7. The length of the CDR3 is 14 residues. This clonotype was found many times. The sequencing input was blood, either unsorted or a sorted T cell fraction (not recorded which). The sequence derives from a male donor with ankylosing spondylitis or in good health (not recorded which). The chain is built from TRBV20-1 and TRBJ2-1, with TRBD1 matching over 10 bases. Here the CDR3 DNA reads TGCAGTGCTGAGGACAGGGGGTACAGCAATGAGCAGTTCTTC. This encodes CSAEDRGYSNEQFF.